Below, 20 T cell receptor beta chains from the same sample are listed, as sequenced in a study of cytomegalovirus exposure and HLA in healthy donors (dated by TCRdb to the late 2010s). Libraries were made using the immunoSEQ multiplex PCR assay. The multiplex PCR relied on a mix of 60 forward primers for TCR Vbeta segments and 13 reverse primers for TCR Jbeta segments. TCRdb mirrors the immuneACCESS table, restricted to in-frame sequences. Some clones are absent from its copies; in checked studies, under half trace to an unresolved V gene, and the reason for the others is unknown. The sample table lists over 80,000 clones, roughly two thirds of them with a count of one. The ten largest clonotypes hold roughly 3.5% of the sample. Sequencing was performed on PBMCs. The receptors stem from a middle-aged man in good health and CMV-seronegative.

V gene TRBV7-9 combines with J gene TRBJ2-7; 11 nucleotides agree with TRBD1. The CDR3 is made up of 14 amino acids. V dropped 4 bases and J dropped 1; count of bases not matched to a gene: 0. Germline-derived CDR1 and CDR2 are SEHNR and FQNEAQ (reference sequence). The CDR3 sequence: CASSWDRGSYEQYF. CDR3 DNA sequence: TGTGCCAGCAGCTGGGACAGGGGGTCCTACGAGCAGTACTTC.

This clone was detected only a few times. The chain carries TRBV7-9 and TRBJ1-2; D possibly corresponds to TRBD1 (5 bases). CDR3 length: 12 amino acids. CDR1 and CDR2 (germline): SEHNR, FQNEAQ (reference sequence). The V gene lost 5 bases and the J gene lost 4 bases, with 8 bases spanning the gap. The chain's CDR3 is CASSPQGYGYTF. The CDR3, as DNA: TGTGCCAGCAGCCCCCAGGGCTATGGCTACACCTTC.

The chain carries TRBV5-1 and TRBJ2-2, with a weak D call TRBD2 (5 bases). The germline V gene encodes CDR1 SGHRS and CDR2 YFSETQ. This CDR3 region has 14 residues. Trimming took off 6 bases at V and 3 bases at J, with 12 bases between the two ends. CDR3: CASTKEAHTGELFF. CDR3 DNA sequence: TGCGCCAGCACAAAGGAGGCGCACACCGGGGAGCTGTTTTTT.

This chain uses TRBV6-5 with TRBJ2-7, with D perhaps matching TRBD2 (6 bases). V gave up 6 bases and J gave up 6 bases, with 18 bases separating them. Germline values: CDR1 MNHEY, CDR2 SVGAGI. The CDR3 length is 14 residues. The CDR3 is CASRWDGSSGEQYF. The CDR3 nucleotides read TGTGCCAGCAGGTGGGACGGGAGTTCGGGCGAGCAGTACTTC.

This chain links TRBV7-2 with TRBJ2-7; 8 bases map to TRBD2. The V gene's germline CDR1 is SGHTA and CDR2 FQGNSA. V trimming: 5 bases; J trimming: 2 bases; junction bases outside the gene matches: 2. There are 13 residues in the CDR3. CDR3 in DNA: TGTGCCAGCAGCGCGGGACTAGCCTACGAGCAGTACTTC. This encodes CASSAGLAYEQYF.

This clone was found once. In DNA form, the CDR3 reads TGTGCCAGCAGCGCGGGGGGGCCGGGGAGGGAGACCCAGTACTTC. This sequence encodes CASSAGGPGRETQYF. The V gene is TRBV7-2, the J gene TRBJ2-5; TRBD2 matches 9 bases. CDR3 length: 15 residues. J lost 5 bases, V lost 5 bases, and 9 bases had no gene match. The V gene's germline CDR1 is SGHTA and CDR2 FQGNSA.

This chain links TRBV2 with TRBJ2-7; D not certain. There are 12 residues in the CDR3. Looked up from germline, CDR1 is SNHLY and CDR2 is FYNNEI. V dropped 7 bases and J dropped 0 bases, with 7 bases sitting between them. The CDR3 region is CASTRHSYEQYF. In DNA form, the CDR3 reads TGTGCCAGCACGCGACACTCCTACGAGCAGTACTTC. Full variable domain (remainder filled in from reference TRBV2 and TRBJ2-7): EPEVTQTPSHQVTQMGQEVILRCVPISNHLYFYWYRQILGQKVEFLVSFYNNEISEKSEIFDDQFSVERPDGSNFTLKIRSTKLEDSAMYFCASTRHSYEQYFGPGTRLTVT.

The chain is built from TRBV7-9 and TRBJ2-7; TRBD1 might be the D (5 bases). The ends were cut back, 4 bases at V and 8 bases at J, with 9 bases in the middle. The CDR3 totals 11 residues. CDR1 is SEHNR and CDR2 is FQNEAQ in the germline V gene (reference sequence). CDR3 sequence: CASSSDTKQYF. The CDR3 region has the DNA TGTGCCAGCAGCTCGGACACTAAGCAGTACTTC.

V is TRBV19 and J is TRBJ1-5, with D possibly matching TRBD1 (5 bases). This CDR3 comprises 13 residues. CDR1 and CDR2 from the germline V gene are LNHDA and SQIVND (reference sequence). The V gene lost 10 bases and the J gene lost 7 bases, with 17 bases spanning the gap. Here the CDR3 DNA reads TGTGCCACCCATTCAGGGTTTGGACAGCCCCAGCATTTT. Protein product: CATHSGFGQPQHF. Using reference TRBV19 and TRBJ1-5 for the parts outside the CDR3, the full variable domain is DGGITQSPKYLFRKEGQNVTLSCEQNLNHDAMYWYRQDPGQGLRLIYYSQIVNDFQKGDIAEGYSVSREKKESFPLTVTSAQKNPTAFYLCATHSGFGQPQHFGDGTRLSIL.

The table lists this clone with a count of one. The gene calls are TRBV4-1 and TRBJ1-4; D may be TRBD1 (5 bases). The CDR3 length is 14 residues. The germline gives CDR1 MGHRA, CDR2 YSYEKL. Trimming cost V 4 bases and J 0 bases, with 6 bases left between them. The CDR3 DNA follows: TGCGCCAGCAGCCGACAGTCAACTAATGAAAAACTGTTTTTT. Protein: CASSRQSTNEKLFF.

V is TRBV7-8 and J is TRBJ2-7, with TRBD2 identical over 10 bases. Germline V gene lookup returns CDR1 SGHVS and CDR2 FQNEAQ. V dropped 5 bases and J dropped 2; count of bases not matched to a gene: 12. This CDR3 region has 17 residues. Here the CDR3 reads CASSLTLAGAGAYEQYF. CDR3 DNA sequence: TGTGCCAGCAGCCTCACTCTAGCGGGGGCCGGGGCCTACGAGCAGTACTTC.

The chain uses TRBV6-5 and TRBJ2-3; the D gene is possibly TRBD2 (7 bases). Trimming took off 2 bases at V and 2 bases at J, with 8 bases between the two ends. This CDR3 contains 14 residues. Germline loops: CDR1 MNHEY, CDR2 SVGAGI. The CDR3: CASSYGGATDTQYF. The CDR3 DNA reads TGTGCCAGCAGTTACGGGGGGGCCACAGATACGCAGTATTTT.

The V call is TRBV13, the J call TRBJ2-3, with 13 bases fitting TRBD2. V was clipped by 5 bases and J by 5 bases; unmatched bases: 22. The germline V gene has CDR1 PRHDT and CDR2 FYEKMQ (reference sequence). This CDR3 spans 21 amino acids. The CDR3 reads CASSPLGELTSGGTTLDTQYF. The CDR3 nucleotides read TGTGCCAGCAGCCCACTTGGGGAGCTGACTAGCGGGGGGACCACATTAGATACGCAGTATTTT.

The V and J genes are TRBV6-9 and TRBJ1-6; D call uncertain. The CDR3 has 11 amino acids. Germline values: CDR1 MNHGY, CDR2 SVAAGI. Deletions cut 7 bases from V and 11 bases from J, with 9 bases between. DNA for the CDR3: TGTGCCAGCAAAGACAACCCACCCCTCCACTTT. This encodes CASKDNPPLHF.

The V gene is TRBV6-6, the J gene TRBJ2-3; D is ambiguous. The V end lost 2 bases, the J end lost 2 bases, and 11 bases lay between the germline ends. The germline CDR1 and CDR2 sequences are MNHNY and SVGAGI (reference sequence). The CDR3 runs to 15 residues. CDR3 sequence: CASSYPVQTTDTQYF. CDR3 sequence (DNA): TGTGCCAGCAGTTACCCAGTCCAAACCACAGATACGCAGTATTTT.

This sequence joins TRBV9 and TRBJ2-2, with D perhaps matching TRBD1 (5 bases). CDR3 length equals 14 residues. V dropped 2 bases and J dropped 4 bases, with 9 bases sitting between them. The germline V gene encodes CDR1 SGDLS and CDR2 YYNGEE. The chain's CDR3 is CASSVQGFTGELFF. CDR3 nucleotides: TGTGCCAGCAGCGTCCAGGGCTTCACCGGGGAGCTGTTTTTT.

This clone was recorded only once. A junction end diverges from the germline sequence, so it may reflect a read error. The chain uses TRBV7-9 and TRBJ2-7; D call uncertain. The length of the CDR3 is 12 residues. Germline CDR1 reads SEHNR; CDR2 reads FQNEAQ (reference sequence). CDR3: CSSSPPGRRQYF. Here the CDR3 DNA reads TGTTCCAGCAGCCCCCCTGGAAGGAGGCAGTACTTC.

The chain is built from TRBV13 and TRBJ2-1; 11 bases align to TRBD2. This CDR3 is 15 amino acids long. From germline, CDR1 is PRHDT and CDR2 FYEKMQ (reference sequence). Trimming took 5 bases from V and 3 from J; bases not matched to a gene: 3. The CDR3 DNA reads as TGTGCCAGCAGCCTTCTAGCGGGGGGCTACAATGAGCAGTTCTTC. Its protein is CASSLLAGGYNEQFF.

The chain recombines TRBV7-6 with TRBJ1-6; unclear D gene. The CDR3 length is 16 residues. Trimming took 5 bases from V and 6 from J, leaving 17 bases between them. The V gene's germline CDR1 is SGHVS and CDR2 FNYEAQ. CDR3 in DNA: TGTGCCAGCAGCCCTACGCCTTCTCTTCGTAATTCACCCCTCCACTTT. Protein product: CASSPTPSLRNSPLHF.

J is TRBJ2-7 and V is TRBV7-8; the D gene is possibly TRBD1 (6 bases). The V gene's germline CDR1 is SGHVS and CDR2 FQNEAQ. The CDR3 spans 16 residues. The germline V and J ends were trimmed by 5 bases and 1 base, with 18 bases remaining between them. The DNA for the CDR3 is TGTGCCAGCAGCCTCGCACAGGGATACCTTTCCTACGAGCAGTACTTC. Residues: CASSLAQGYLSYEQYF.